This TCR beta chain was sequenced during a study of shared T cell receptors in the human thymus. Using immunoSEQ multiplex PCR, the repertoire was profiled, and TCRdb retains in-frame clones only, with some absent. The data show approximately 580,000 clones, approximately 80% seen once. The same data also went into a second study, on human thymus T cells.

The material sequenced was thymocytes. This sequence originates from a boy under two years old with a congenital heart defect.

CDR3 amino acids: CASSSRLAGDVGELFF. Written as DNA, the CDR3 is TGTGCCAGCAGCTCCCGACTAGCGGGAGATGTCGGGGAGCTGTTTTTT. This rearrangement joins TRBV9 to TRBJ2-2, with 12 bases matching TRBD2. Germline V CDR1 and CDR2: SGDLS, YYNGEE. The CDR3 contains 16 residues. Germline trimming cut 4 bases from V and 7 bases from J; bases unmatched to any gene: 8.